The source of this T cell receptor beta chain is a study of tumor-infiltrating lymphocytes in primary liver carcinoma. Study as a whole: Primary liver carcinoma, confirmed by histopathology, was surgically resected. Patients were both men and women, whose ages ran from 30 to 69 years.

From around 0.5 ug total RNA, TCR beta cDNA was generated with a primer in the constant region. Each TCR beta library was derived from three nested multiplex PCR rounds that employed slightly modified ARM-PCR. Researchers ran the first two PCR rounds for roughly 11 cycles each with TRBV1-TRBV30 forward primers and a C-beta reverse primer. Via MiXCR, TCRdb re-called the multiplex PCR reads, giving one row per CDR3 protein. The sample holds about 180,000 distinct CDR3 sequences, less than 65% seen once. The CDR3 contains 16 residues. Germline CDR1 reads SGHRS; CDR2 reads YFSETQ. V shed 1 base, J shed 3 bases, and the junction held 2 bases outside the gene matches. Germline DNA was also extracted, and blood RNA derived from unsorted whole blood.

The sample was peripheral blood. This chain links TRBV5-1 with TRBJ2-1; 12 bases map to TRBD2. The receptor was derived from a man aged 35 to 55 with primary liver carcinoma and hepatitis B virus infection. The chain's CDR3 is CASSLRTSGIYNEQFF. Here the CDR3 DNA reads TGCGCCAGCAGCTTGAGGACTAGCGGGATCTACAATGAGCAGTTCTTC.